Listed below are T cell receptor beta chains from one sample, sequenced in a study of metastatic and nonmetastatic thyroid tumors. Using MiXCR, TCRdb reanalyzed the PCR reads. The table shows 30,000 to 40,000 clones, with 20% to 25% occurring only once. Sequencing was carried out using tumor tissue. Receptors originate from a male donor with papillary thyroid cancer or a benign thyroid nodule (not recorded which). Some clones in this sample may be carry-over from other donors' samples. Both conserved end residues are part of each CDR3. A D gene is named only where the DNA matches it firmly. Not all rows give a size; the values are once, few, many and, for expanded clones, a class.

v_gene: TRBV19; len: 14; abundance: NA; j_gene: TRBJ2-7; d_gene: TRBD1; CDR3aa: CASSLDRVSYEQYF; CDR3nt: TGTGCCAGTAGCTTGGACAGGGTATCCTACGAGCAGTACTTC
v_gene: TRBV12-3/TRBV12-4; len: 15; abundance: many; j_gene: TRBJ1-6; d_gene: NA; CDR3aa: CASTIGRAYNSPLHF; CDR3nt: TGTGCCAGCACCATAGGACGGGCCTATAATTCACCCCTCCACTTT
v_gene: TRBV18; len: 15; abundance: NA; j_gene: TRBJ1-1; d_gene: NA; CDR3aa: CASSPYTVRNTEAFF; CDR3nt: TGTGCCAGCTCACCATACACGGTCAGGAACACTGAAGCTTTCTTT
v_gene: TRBV4-1; len: 13; abundance: few; j_gene: TRBJ2-7; d_gene: NA; CDR3aa: CASSQVEVPEQYF; CDR3nt: TGCGCCAGCAGCCAAGTGGAGGTTCCCGAGCAGTACTTC
v_gene: TRBV28; len: 12; abundance: few; j_gene: TRBJ2-7; d_gene: NA; CDR3aa: CASRSEGHEQYF; CDR3nt: TGTGCCAGCAGGTCTGAGGGGCACGAGCAGTACTTC
v_gene: TRBV6-1; len: 15; abundance: NA; j_gene: TRBJ2-3; d_gene: TRBD2; CDR3aa: CASSELAGATDTQYF; CDR3nt: TGTGCCAGCAGTGAACTAGCGGGAGCCACAGATACGCAGTATTTT
v_gene: TRBV28; len: 14; abundance: many; j_gene: TRBJ2-6; d_gene: NA; CDR3aa: CASSFGSGANVLTF; CDR3nt: TGTGCCAGCAGTTTCGGCTCTGGGGCCAACGTCCTGACTTTC
v_gene: TRBV28; len: 13; abundance: few; j_gene: TRBJ2-7; d_gene: NA; CDR3aa: CASTRDRPYEQYF; CDR3nt: TGTGCCAGCACTAGGGACCGACCCTACGAGCAGTACTTC
v_gene: TRBV20-1; len: 14; abundance: medium-sized; j_gene: TRBJ2-7; d_gene: NA; CDR3aa: CSAHRDGSSYEQYF; CDR3nt: TGCAGTGCGCACCGGGACGGAAGCTCCTACGAGCAGTACTTC
v_gene: TRBV7-7; len: 15; abundance: NA; j_gene: TRBJ2-2; d_gene: TRBD2; CDR3aa: CASSLETGSSGELFF; CDR3nt: TGTGCTAGCAGCTTGGAGACGGGAAGTAGCGGGGAGCTCTTTTTT
v_gene: TRBV28; len: 16; abundance: few; j_gene: TRBJ2-1; d_gene: NA; CDR3aa: CASSPHPVQYHNEQFF; CDR3nt: TGTGCCAGCAGTCCCCACCCAGTACAGTACCACAATGAGCAGTTCTTC
v_gene: TRBV20-1; len: 17; abundance: NA; j_gene: TRBJ1-1; d_gene: NA; CDR3aa: CSARDPRQVSIDTQAFF; CDR3nt: TGCAGTGCTAGAGATCCAAGACAGGTAAGTATCGACACTCAAGCTTTCTTT
v_gene: TRBV27; len: 15; abundance: many; j_gene: TRBJ2-1; d_gene: TRBD2; CDR3aa: CASSPQAGGLHEQFF; CDR3nt: TGTGCCAGCAGTCCGCAAGCGGGAGGGCTTCATGAGCAGTTCTTC
v_gene: TRBV6-2/TRBV6-3; len: 12; abundance: NA; j_gene: TRBJ2-1; d_gene: NA; CDR3aa: CASRLRVQGQFF; CDR3nt: TGTGCCAGCCGTCTCAGGGTACAAGGGCAGTTTTTC
v_gene: TRBV19; len: 12; abundance: NA; j_gene: TRBJ1-1; d_gene: NA; CDR3aa: CASSLSANEAFF; CDR3nt: TGTGCCAGTAGTCTCTCAGCGAATGAAGCTTTCTTT
v_gene: TRBV20-1; len: 14; abundance: many; j_gene: TRBJ2-1; d_gene: NA; CDR3aa: CSARLGGRINEQFF; CDR3nt: TGCAGTGCTAGACTCGGGGGACGGATCAATGAGCAGTTCTTC
v_gene: TRBV19; len: 16; abundance: NA; j_gene: TRBJ2-1; d_gene: NA; CDR3aa: CASSTGMDRSYNEQFF; CDR3nt: TGTGCCAGTAGTACCGGGATGGACCGCTCCTACAATGAGCAGTTCTTC
v_gene: TRBV6-2/TRBV6-3; len: 17; abundance: medium-sized; j_gene: TRBJ2-7; d_gene: TRBD2; CDR3aa: CASSYGARGSGRSEQYF; CDR3nt: TGTGCCAGCAGTTACGGGGCGCGAGGTAGCGGGAGATCCGAGCAGTACTTC
v_gene: TRBV27; len: 14; abundance: NA; j_gene: TRBJ2-4; d_gene: NA; CDR3aa: CASSQTGTANIQYF; CDR3nt: TGTGCCAGCAGTCAGACCGGGACGGCAAACATTCAGTACTTC
v_gene: TRBV6-1; len: 14; abundance: few; j_gene: TRBJ2-7; d_gene: NA; CDR3aa: CASDRAEGSYEQYF; CDR3nt: TGTGCCAGCGACCGTGCGGAGGGATCCTACGAGCAGTACTTC
v_gene: TRBV30; len: 15; abundance: many; j_gene: TRBJ2-1; d_gene: TRBD2; CDR3aa: CAWSGQLAGGNEQFF; CDR3nt: TGTGCCTGGAGTGGTCAACTAGCGGGGGGTAATGAGCAGTTCTTC
v_gene: TRBV3-1; len: 15; abundance: many; j_gene: TRBJ2-5; d_gene: TRBD2; CDR3aa: CASSILAGGPGTQYF; CDR3nt: TGTGCCAGCAGCATTTTAGCGGGAGGGCCCGGGACCCAGTACTTC
v_gene: TRBV30; len: 16; abundance: NA; j_gene: TRBJ1-2; d_gene: NA; CDR3aa: CAWSVGARVQIGGYTF; CDR3nt: TGTGCCTGGAGTGTAGGGGCAAGGGTGCAAATTGGTGGCTACACCTTC
v_gene: TRBV15; len: 14; abundance: NA; j_gene: TRBJ1-4; d_gene: TRBD1; CDR3aa: CATSSPGQGVALFF; CDR3nt: TGTGCCACCAGCAGTCCGGGACAGGGGGTCGCTCTGTTTTTT
v_gene: TRBV7-9; len: 15; abundance: NA; j_gene: TRBJ2-1; d_gene: NA; CDR3aa: CASSSSQPPYNEQFF; CDR3nt: TGTGCCAGCAGCTCCTCCCAACCCCCCTACAATGAGCAGTTCTTC
v_gene: TRBV5-1; len: 12; abundance: many; j_gene: TRBJ2-1; d_gene: NA; CDR3aa: CASRAGLGEQFF; CDR3nt: TGCGCCAGCAGGGCCGGATTGGGTGAGCAGTTCTTC
v_gene: TRBV5-6; len: 14; abundance: many; j_gene: TRBJ1-1; d_gene: TRBD1; CDR3aa: CASSLGQGRAEAFF; CDR3nt: TGTGCCAGCAGCTTGGGACAGGGTAGGGCTGAAGCTTTCTTT
v_gene: TRBV20-1; len: 13; abundance: many; j_gene: TRBJ1-1; d_gene: NA; CDR3aa: CSAISGLRTEAFF; CDR3nt: TGCAGTGCTATTTCTGGACTAAGGACTGAAGCTTTCTTT
v_gene: TRBV19; len: 15; abundance: NA; j_gene: TRBJ2-1; d_gene: TRBD2; CDR3aa: CASSILSSGGREQFF; CDR3nt: TGTGCCAGTAGTATATTATCTAGCGGTGGTCGTGAGCAGTTCTTC
v_gene: TRBV4-1; len: 15; abundance: many; j_gene: TRBJ1-1; d_gene: NA; CDR3aa: CASSQDRKEDPEAFF; CDR3nt: TGCGCCAGCAGCCAAGATAGAAAGGAGGACCCTGAAGCTTTCTTT
v_gene: TRBV15; len: 18; abundance: many; j_gene: TRBJ2-5; d_gene: NA; CDR3aa: CATSRDRPTQYKRAPQYF; CDR3nt: TGTGCCACCAGCAGGGACCGCCCAACTCAATACAAGAGGGCCCCCCAGTACTTC
v_gene: TRBV30; len: 14; abundance: many; j_gene: TRBJ1-1; d_gene: NA; CDR3aa: CAWTMNRVYTEAFF; CDR3nt: TGTGCCTGGACGATGAACAGGGTCTACACTGAAGCTTTCTTT
v_gene: TRBV19; len: 13; abundance: NA; j_gene: TRBJ1-2; d_gene: NA; CDR3aa: CADRDMKEYGYTF; CDR3nt: TGTGCCGACCGGGACATGAAGGAATATGGCTACACCTTC
v_gene: TRBV27; len: 15; abundance: many; j_gene: TRBJ2-7; d_gene: NA; CDR3aa: CASSLSGIGDYEQYF; CDR3nt: TGTGCCAGCAGTCTCTCCGGGATCGGTGACTACGAGCAGTACTTC
v_gene: TRBV5-8; len: 13; abundance: many; j_gene: TRBJ1-3; d_gene: NA; CDR3aa: CASSLGHGNTIYF; CDR3nt: TGTGCCAGCAGCCTGGGACACGGAAACACCATATATTTT
v_gene: TRBV28; len: 14; abundance: few; j_gene: TRBJ2-7; d_gene: NA; CDR3aa: CASSLISLGSKQYF; CDR3nt: TGTGCCAGCAGCTTAATCAGCCTGGGGTCGAAGCAGTACTTC
v_gene: TRBV7-2; len: 13; abundance: medium-sized; j_gene: TRBJ1-2; d_gene: NA; CDR3aa: CASSLRGVYGYTF; CDR3nt: TGTGCCAGCAGCTTAAGAGGGGTATATGGCTACACCTTC
v_gene: TRBV6-1; len: 13; abundance: many; j_gene: TRBJ1-5; d_gene: NA; CDR3aa: CASSGGSNQPQHF; CDR3nt: TGTGCCAGCAGTGGGGGCAGTAATCAGCCCCAGCATTTT
v_gene: TRBV5-1; len: 15; abundance: medium-sized; j_gene: TRBJ2-2; d_gene: TRBD1; CDR3aa: CASSLVAGGTGELFF; CDR3nt: TGCGCCAGCAGCTTGGTGGCAGGGGGCACCGGGGAGCTGTTTTTT
v_gene: TRBV25-1; len: 18; abundance: NA; j_gene: TRBJ2-1; d_gene: TRBD2; CDR3aa: CASSGTSGRARVYNEQFF; CDR3nt: TGCGCCAGCAGCGGGACTAGCGGGAGGGCCCGGGTATACAATGAGCAGTTCTTC
v_gene: TRBV30; len: 11; abundance: NA; j_gene: TRBJ2-7; d_gene: NA; CDR3aa: CAWSVAHEQYF; CDR3nt: TGTGCCTGGAGTGTAGCCCACGAGCAGTACTTC
v_gene: TRBV2; len: 14; abundance: NA; j_gene: TRBJ1-5; d_gene: NA; CDR3aa: CASSTLRVGQPQHF; CDR3nt: TGTGCCAGCAGTACCTTGAGGGTGGGTCAGCCCCAGCATTTT
v_gene: TRBV12-3/TRBV12-4; len: 13; abundance: many; j_gene: TRBJ2-5; d_gene: NA; CDR3aa: CASSFRVQETQYF; CDR3nt: TGTGCCAGCAGTTTTAGGGTCCAAGAGACCCAGTACTTC
v_gene: TRBV11-2; len: 16; abundance: NA; j_gene: TRBJ1-2; d_gene: NA; CDR3aa: CASSSGTPSANYGYTF; CDR3nt: TGTGCCAGCAGCTCAGGGACACCATCCGCAAACTATGGCTACACCTTC
v_gene: TRBV20-1; len: 15; abundance: few; j_gene: TRBJ2-1; d_gene: TRBD1; CDR3aa: CSARDTTGLGSEQFF; CDR3nt: TGCAGTGCTAGAGATACGACAGGGCTGGGAAGTGAGCAGTTCTTC
v_gene: TRBV3-1; len: 14; abundance: NA; j_gene: TRBJ2-1; d_gene: TRBD2; CDR3aa: CASSARLAGGEQFF; CDR3nt: TGTGCCAGCAGTGCGCGGTTAGCGGGAGGGGAGCAGTTCTTC